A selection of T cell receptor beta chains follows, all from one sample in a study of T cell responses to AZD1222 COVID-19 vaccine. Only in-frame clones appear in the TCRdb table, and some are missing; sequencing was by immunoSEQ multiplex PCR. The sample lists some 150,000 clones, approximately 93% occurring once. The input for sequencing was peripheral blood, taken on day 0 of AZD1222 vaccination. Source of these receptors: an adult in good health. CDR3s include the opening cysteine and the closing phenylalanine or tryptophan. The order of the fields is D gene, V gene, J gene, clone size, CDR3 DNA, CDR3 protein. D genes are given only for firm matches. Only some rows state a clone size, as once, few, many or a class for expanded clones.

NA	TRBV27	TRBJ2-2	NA	TGTGCCAGCAGTTTATGGCGGGGGAACACCGGGGAGCTGTTTTTT	CASSLWRGNTGELFF
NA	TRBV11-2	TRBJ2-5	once	TGTGCCAGCAGCGCCCAGCCAGGGGAGACCCAGTACTTC	CASSAQPGETQYF
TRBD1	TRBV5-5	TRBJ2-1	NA	TGTGCCAGCAGCCCGACAGGGGACTCCTACAATGAGCAGTTCTTC	CASSPTGDSYNEQFF
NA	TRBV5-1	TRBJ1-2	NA	TGCGCCAGCAGCAACCCCGGGGGCTATGGCTACACCTTC	CASSNPGGYGYTF
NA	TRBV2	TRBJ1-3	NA	TGTGCCAGCAACCAGGCGGTCTCTGGAAACACCATATATTTT	CASNQAVSGNTIYF
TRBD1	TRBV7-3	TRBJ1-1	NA	TGTGCCAGCAGCATAACAGGGGAGAGGAACACTGAAGCTTTCTTT	CASSITGERNTEAFF
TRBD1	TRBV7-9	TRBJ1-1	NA	TGTGCCAGCAGCTGGACAGGGGCGGTCGCTGAAGCTTTCTTT	CASSWTGAVAEAFF
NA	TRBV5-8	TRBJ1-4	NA	TGTGCCAGCAGCACCCGCGAGGCGGGAGATGAAAAACTGTTTTTT	CASSTREAGDEKLFF
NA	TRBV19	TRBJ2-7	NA	TGTGCCAGTACCCCAAGTGGGGCGTCTACCCGTTCCGAGCAGTACTTC	CASTPSGASTRSEQYF
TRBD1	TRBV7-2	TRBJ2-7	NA	TGTGCCAGCAGCACCCGAGACAGGGTTGTTCACGAGCAGTACTTC	CASSTRDRVVHEQYF
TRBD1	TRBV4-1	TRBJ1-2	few	TGCGCCAGCAGCCACTCGGACAGGGGGCGAGGTGGCTACACCTTC	CASSHSDRGRGGYTF
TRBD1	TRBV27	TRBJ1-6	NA	TGTGCCAGCAGTTCCACGTCGGACAGGGGTAATTCACCCCTCCACTTT	CASSSTSDRGNSPLHF
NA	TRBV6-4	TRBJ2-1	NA	TGTGCCAGCAGCGACTCCGAACTAGCTTCGAATGAGCAGTTCTTC	CASSDSELASNEQFF
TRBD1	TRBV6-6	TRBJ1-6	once	TGTGCCAGCAGTCGGGACAGGGGGCCGAGCTCCTATAATTCACCCCTCCACTTT	CASSRDRGPSSYNSPLHF
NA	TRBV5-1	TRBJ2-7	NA	TGCGCCAGCAGTTCCGGGACCTCCTACGAGCAGTACTTC	CASSSGTSYEQYF
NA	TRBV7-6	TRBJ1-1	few	TGTGCCAGCAGCTTAATACGCCCGGAGGTGAACACTGAAGCTTTCTTT	CASSLIRPEVNTEAFF
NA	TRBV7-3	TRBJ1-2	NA	TGTGCCAGCAGCTGGCAACAGGGTGATGGCTACACCTTC	CASSWQQGDGYTF
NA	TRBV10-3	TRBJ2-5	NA	TGTGCCATCAGTGAGTCTAGGGCGGGGGAGACCCAGTACTTC	CAISESRAGETQYF
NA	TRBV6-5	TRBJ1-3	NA	TGTGCCAGCAGTTACTCGGGGATCGGAGGAAACACCATATATTTT	CASSYSGIGGNTIYF
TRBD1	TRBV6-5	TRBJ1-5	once	TGTGCCAGCAGCGGGACAGGGGCTTCAAATCAGCCCCAGCATTTT	CASSGTGASNQPQHF
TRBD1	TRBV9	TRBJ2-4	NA	TGTGCCAGCAGCGTAGATGGACAGGGGATTAACATTCAGTACTTC	CASSVDGQGINIQYF
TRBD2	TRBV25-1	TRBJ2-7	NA	TGTGCCAGCAGTGATTGGGGACTAGGTGCCTACGAGCAGTACTTC	CASSDWGLGAYEQYF
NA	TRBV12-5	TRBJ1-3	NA	TGTGCTAGTGGTTTGGTACTTGGGGGAGTTGGAAACACCATATATTTT	CASGLVLGGVGNTIYF
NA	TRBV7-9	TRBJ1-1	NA	TGTGCCAGCAGCTTCGATCCCTCCAGAGCTTTCTTT	CASSFDPSRAFF
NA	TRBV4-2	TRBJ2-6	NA	TGTGCCAGCAGCCAAGAGGGGATGCAATACGGGGCCAACGTCCTGACTTTC	CASSQEGMQYGANVLTF
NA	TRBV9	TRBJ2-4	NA	TGTGCCAGCAGCGTAGAAGAAGGGGCCGGGAACATTCAGTACTTC	CASSVEEGAGNIQYF
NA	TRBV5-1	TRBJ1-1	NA	TGCGCCAGCAGCTTGGCAAACCAGGGCGAAACTGAAGCTTTCTTT	CASSLANQGETEAFF
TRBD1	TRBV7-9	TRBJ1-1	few	TGTGCCAGCAGGACAACCGACAGGGGGGGTTCCGGCACTGAAGCTTTCTTT	CASRTTDRGGSGTEAFF
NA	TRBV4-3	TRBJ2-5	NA	TGCGCCAGCAGCCAAGTTTTGGGGGGTTCCCAAGAGACCCAGTACTTC	CASSQVLGGSQETQYF
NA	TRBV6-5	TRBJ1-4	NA	TGTGCCAGCAGTTTAAATGAAAAACTGTTTTTT	CASSLNEKLFF
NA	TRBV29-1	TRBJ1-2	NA	TGCAGCGTTGAAGATCTGCGGGGACACGGCTACACCTTC	CSVEDLRGHGYTF
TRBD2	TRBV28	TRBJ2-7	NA	TGTGCCAGCAGTTTGGGGGGGACCTACGAGCAGTACTTC	CASSLGGTYEQYF
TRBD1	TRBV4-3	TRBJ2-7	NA	TGCGCCAGCAGCCAGGTTCCAGGGGGTCCCTACGAGCAGTACTTC	CASSQVPGGPYEQYF
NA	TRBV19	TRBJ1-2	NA	TGTGCCAGTAGTATAGACGGAGTTAACTATGGCTACACCTTC	CASSIDGVNYGYTF
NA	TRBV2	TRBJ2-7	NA	TGTGCCAGCAGTGAAGCCTACGAGCAGTACTTC	CASSEAYEQYF
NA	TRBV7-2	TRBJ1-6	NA	TGTGCCAGCAGGTCGGGAGGGACTAATTCACCCCTCCACTTT	CASRSGGTNSPLHF
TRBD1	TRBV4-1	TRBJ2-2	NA	TGCGCCAGCAGCCAAGATCGGACAGGGGGAACCGGGGAGCTGTTTTTT	CASSQDRTGGTGELFF
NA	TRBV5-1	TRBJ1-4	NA	TGCGCCAGCAGCCCTGGGGGTACACCAAGGACTGAAAAACTGTTTTTT	CASSPGGTPRTEKLFF
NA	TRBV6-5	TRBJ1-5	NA	TGTGCCAGCTCGGGAGGAGGGGGCAATCAGCCCCAGCATTTT	CASSGGGGNQPQHF
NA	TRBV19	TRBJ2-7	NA	TGTGCCAGTCCAATTTGGCAGACTACCTACGAGCAGTACTTC	CASPIWQTTYEQYF
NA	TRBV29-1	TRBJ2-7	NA	TGCAGCGTGTTCACACAGGTGAGCGAGCAGTACTTC	CSVFTQVSEQYF
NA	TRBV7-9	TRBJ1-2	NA	TGTGCCAGCAGCTTATTGCTGACTATACATGGCTACACCTTC	CASSLLLTIHGYTF
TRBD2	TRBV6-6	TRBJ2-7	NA	TGTGCCAGCAGACCGAGCGGGGGGAATTCCTACGAGCAGTACTTC	CASRPSGGNSYEQYF
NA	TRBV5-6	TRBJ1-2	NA	TGTGCCAGCAGCTTGGCCGGGGTGGGTGGCTATGGCTACACCTTC	CASSLAGVGGYGYTF
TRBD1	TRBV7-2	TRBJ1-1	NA	TGTGCCAGCAGCTTAGTGGGACAGGTGAACACTGAAGCTTTCTTT	CASSLVGQVNTEAFF
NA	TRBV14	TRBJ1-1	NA	TGTGCCAGCAGCCAAGTAGGCGGTGGTGGCACTGAAGCTTTCTTT	CASSQVGGGGTEAFF
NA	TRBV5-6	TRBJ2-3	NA	TGTGCCAGCAGCTTTCAGGGGCTCGGGGACACAGATACGCAGTATTTT	CASSFQGLGDTDTQYF
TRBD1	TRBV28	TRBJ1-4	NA	TGTGCCAGCAGTCAAACAGGGGGAGTTGATGAAAAACTGTTTTTT	CASSQTGGVDEKLFF
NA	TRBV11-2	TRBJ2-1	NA	TGTGCCAGCAGCCTCCAGGGTTTCTACAATGAGCAGTTCTTC	CASSLQGFYNEQFF
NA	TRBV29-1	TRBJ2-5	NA	TGCAGCGTTGAGGCGCAGCGGAGAGAGACCCAGTACTTC	CSVEAQRRETQYF
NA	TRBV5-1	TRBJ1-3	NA	TGCGCCAGCAGCTTGGCCTCTGGAGCCAGCTCTGGAAACACCATATATTTT	CASSLASGASSGNTIYF
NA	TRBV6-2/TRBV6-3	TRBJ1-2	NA	TGTGCCAGCAGTTACGGTCGAGCTAACTATGGCTACACCTTC	CASSYGRANYGYTF
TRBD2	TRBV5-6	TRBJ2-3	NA	TGTGCCAGCAGCTGGGGGGGTAGCACAGATACGCAGTATTTT	CASSWGGSTDTQYF
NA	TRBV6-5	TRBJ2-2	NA	TGTGCCAGCATCGGTGGCCTAGCAACCGGGGAGCTGTTTTTT	CASIGGLATGELFF
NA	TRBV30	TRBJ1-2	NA	TGTGCCTGGATACCGCAAGTTAACTATGGCTACACCTTC	CAWIPQVNYGYTF
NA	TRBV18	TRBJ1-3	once	TGTGCCAGCTCACCACGGGCCTTAGATGGAAACACCATATATTTT	CASSPRALDGNTIYF
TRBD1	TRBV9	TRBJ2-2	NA	TGTGCCAGCAGCCACAGGGGGCTTGGCGGGGAGCTGTTTTTT	CASSHRGLGGELFF